The sequence of this T cell receptor (beta chain) was determined in a study of cytomegalovirus exposure and HLA in healthy donors. Turning to this clone: Its target is unknown.

General study results and limits: Generally TCR sequences proved uncommon, though certain public TCRs appeared in numerous donors. It has been reported that TCR beta sequences accurately predicted the HLA-A and HLA-B alleles of most subjects. By HLA locus, TCR association rates varied in a later analysis, with DRB1 showing the most and HLA-C the fewest.

The PCR made use of 60 Vbeta and 13 Jbeta primers. In the authors' workflow: It was a later analysis that counted roughly 79 million unique TCR beta chains, of which about 10 million were shared. The assay was immunoSEQ multiplex PCR, and TCRdb's table has in-frame clones only and misses some. Clone size and the V and J calls come from that table; the DNA yielded D and trimming. The sample contains approximately 76,000 clones, 73% of which appear only once. The sequence was obtained from a woman aged 40 to 50 in good health and CMV-seropositive. What was sequenced was PBMCs.

CDR3 sequence (DNA): TGCGCCAGCAGCCCAAGCTCGCGGGGGCAGTACGAGCAGTACTTC. Its protein is CASSPSSRGQYEQYF. The gene calls are TRBV4-3 and TRBJ2-7, with D possibly being TRBD2 (7 bases). The CDR3 totals 15 residues. Trimming pared 4 bases from V and 4 bases from J, leaving 17 bases between. CDR1 is LGHNA and CDR2 is YSLEER in the germline V gene.